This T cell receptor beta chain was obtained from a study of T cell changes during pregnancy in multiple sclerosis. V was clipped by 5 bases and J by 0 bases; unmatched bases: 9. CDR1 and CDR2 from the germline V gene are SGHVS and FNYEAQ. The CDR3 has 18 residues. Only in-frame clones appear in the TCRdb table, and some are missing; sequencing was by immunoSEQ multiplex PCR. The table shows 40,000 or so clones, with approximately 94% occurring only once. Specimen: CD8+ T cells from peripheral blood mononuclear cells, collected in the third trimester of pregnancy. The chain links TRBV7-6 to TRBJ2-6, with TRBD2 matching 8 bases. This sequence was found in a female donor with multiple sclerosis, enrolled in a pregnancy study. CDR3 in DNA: TGTGCCAGCAGCCGCAGACTAGCGACCCACTCTGGGGCCAACGTCCTGACTTTC. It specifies CASSRRLATHSGANVLTF.